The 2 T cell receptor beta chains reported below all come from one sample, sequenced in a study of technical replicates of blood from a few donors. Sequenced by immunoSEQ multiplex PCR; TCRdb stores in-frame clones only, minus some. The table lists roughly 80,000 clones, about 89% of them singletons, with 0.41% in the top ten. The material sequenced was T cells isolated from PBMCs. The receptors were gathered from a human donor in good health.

As DNA, the CDR3 is TGTGCCAGAAGATGGGAGCCGGGGAAGGAGGATGAAGCTTTCTTT. Translating it yields CARRWEPGKEDEAFF. The V call is TRBV5-3, the J call TRBJ1-1, with no clear D. TRBV5-3 is an ORF, with its function uncertain. Trimming took 5 bases from V and 7 from J, leaving 21 bases between them. The CDR3 covers 15 residues.

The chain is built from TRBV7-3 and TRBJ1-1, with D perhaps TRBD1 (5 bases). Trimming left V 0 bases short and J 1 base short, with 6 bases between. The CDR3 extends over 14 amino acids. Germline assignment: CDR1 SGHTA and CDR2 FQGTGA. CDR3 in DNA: TGTGCCAGCAGCTTAACGGGGGGGAACACTGAAGCTTTCTTT. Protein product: CASSLTGGNTEAFF.